The entry that follows covers one T cell receptor beta chain sequence. The junction had 5 bases not matched to a gene; V was cut back by 3 bases and J by 0 bases. This CDR3 comprises 15 residues. The germline V gene encodes CDR1 SGHTA and CDR2 FQGNSA. The sample comes from a study of blood T cell repertoires in COVID-19. Overall study: Italy, Spain and the United States were the sources of the convalescent and acute COVID-19 samples. T cells, B-cell-depleted T cells, or PBMCs supplied cDNA or gDNA.

Clones were sequenced by immunoSEQ multiplex PCR, and TCRdb holds only the in-frame ones, with some missing. The repertoire holds approximately 100,000 clones, 85% seen once, with about 1.8% in the top ten. The source of this sequence is a woman in her 70s with active or convalescent COVID-19. V usage is TRBV7-2 and J usage is TRBJ2-7; 7 bases map to TRBD1. The sequenced material came from peripheral blood. The CDR3 sequence: CASSFGQVRSYEQYF. The CDR3, as DNA: TGTGCCAGCAGCTTCGGACAGGTCCGCTCCTACGAGCAGTACTTC. Looking up the rest from reference TRBV7-2 and TRBJ2-7 gives the full variable domain: GAGVSQSPSNKVTEKGKDVELRCDPISGHTALYWYRQSLGQGLEFLIYFQGNSAPDKSGLPSDRFSAERTGGSVSTLTIQRTQQEDSAVYLCASSFGQVRSYEQYFGPGTRLTVT.